What follows are 20 T cell receptor beta chains derived from one specimen sequenced in a study of metastatic and nonmetastatic thyroid tumors. Via MiXCR, TCRdb re-called the PCR reads. The profile covers about 18,000 clones, with around a third appearing a single time and about a tenth taken by the ten largest. Every patient underwent thyroid surgery untreated. Sequencing was done on a sample of tumor tissue. The source of these receptors is a male donor with papillary thyroid cancer or a benign thyroid nodule (not recorded which). Some clones in this sample may be carry-over from other donors' samples.

The rearrangement uses TRBV28 and TRBJ2-7, with D possibly being TRBD2 (6 bases). The CDR3 sequence is 14 residues long. V gave up 5 bases and J gave up 4 bases, with 15 bases separating them. Germline CDR1 is MDHEN and CDR2 is SYDVKM. CDR3 protein: CASSGRGTSYEQYF. The CDR3, as DNA: TGTGCCAGCAGTGGTAGAGGGACTTCTTACGAGCAGTACTTC.

Details on this clone: The missing conserved phenylalanine or tryptophan at the end of this CDR3 makes a read error likely. This chain uses TRBV6-1 with TRBJ2-7; D possibly corresponds to TRBD2 (7 bases). Germline V CDR1 and CDR2: MNHNS, SASEGT. Trimming took 6 bases from V and 4 from J, leaving 22 bases between them. The CDR3 spans 16 residues. The DNA for the CDR3 is TGTGCCAGCAGCCTTAGGGGGGGGGACAAGGAATACGAGCAGTACTGC. This translates into CASSLRGGDKEYEQYC.

The V and J genes are TRBV6-2 or TRBV6-3 and TRBJ2-1, with TRBD2 matching over 7 bases. J was trimmed by 3 bases and V by 6 bases; bases with no gene match: 8. Germline loops: CDR1 MNHEY, CDR2 SVGEGT. This CDR3 is 15 amino acids long. The DNA for the CDR3 is TGTGCCAGCAGAACGAGCGGGGATAGCTACAATGAGCAGTTCTTC. It codes for CASRTSGDSYNEQFF.

Notes on this clone: One end of the junction is discordant with germline, which a read error may explain. The chain carries TRBV11-2 and TRBJ2-1; TRBD2 matches 10 bases. There are 15 residues in the CDR3. Germline V CDR1 and CDR2: SGHAT, FQNNGV. The CDR3 nucleotides are TGTGCCATTCATGGATGGGCTAGCGGGAGTTATGACCAGTTCTTC. This codes for CAIHGWASGSYDQFF. The entire variable domain, with the rest obtained from reference TRBV11-2 and TRBJ2-1, is as follows: EAGVAQSPRYKIIEKRQSVAFWCNPISGHATLYWYQQILGQGPKLLIQFQNNGVVDDSQLPKDRFSAERLKGVDSTLKIQPAKLEDSAVYLCAIHGWASGSYDQFFGPGTRLTVL.

This clone showed up many times. The J gene is TRBJ1-3, the V gene TRBV3-1; D gene uncertain. This CDR3 region has 14 residues. V lost 7 bases to trimming and J lost 4 bases, with 14 bases between them. CDR1 and CDR2 from the germline V gene are LGHDT and YNNKEL (reference sequence). CDR3 in amino acids: CASTMEGLGNTIYF. CDR3 coding DNA: TGTGCCAGCACCATGGAGGGCCTCGGAAACACCATATATTTT.

The J gene is TRBJ2-1, the V gene TRBV11-2; D unclear. Germline V lookup: CDR1 SGHAT, CDR2 FQNNGV. The CDR3 spans 14 residues. The V and J ends lost 0 bases and 3 bases respectively, with 6 bases between them. CDR3 nucleotide sequence: TGTGCCAGCAGCTTAGAAGGTTACTACAATGAGCAGTTCTTC. Its protein is CASSLEGYYNEQFF.

The chain links TRBV28 to TRBJ1-2; 8 nucleotides line up with TRBD1. Germline V gives CDR1 MDHEN, CDR2 SYDVKM. J lost 0 bases, V lost 10 bases, and 16 bases had no gene match. The CDR3 length is 17 residues. CDR3 DNA sequence: TGTGCCATCTATCCAGGGGGCTTCATGCAACCTAACTATGGCTACACCTTC. The encoded protein is CAIYPGGFMQPNYGYTF.

V and J are TRBV28 and TRBJ2-1; D remains unclear. CDR3 length: 15 amino acids. Germline CDR1 MDHEN, CDR2 SYDVKM. The germline V and J ends were trimmed by 10 bases and 6 bases, with 22 bases remaining between them. CDR3 DNA: TGTGCCATCATTTTCGTTAGGGTTCGATTCAATGAGCAGTTCTTC. Its protein is CAIIFVRVRFNEQFF.

This clone is medium-sized by share. The chain combines TRBV11-2 with TRBJ1-1; D not resolved. Germline CDR1 is SGHAT and CDR2 is FQNNGV. The CDR3 loop spans 14 amino acids. V dropped 5 bases and J dropped 6 bases, with 16 bases sitting between them. The CDR3 protein is CASSLRVQVPEAFF. In DNA form, the CDR3 reads TGTGCCAGCAGCCTGAGGGTCCAGGTCCCTGAAGCTTTCTTT.

This clone came up a few times. The chain employs TRBV27 and TRBJ1-1; the D gene is possibly TRBD1 (6 bases). V lost 2 bases, J lost 5 bases, and 9 bases lay in between. The CDR3 is made up of 13 amino acids. Germline CDR1 is MNHEY and CDR2 is SMNVEV (reference sequence). CDR3: CASSLGRGTEAFF. The CDR3 region has the DNA TGTGCCAGCAGTTTAGGCAGGGGAACTGAAGCTTTCTTT.

This clone was seen many times. V gene TRBV4-1 combines with J gene TRBJ1-1, with 8 bases fitting TRBD1. V shed 1 base and J 4 bases; nucleotides not matched to a gene: 5. Germline V CDR1 and CDR2: MGHRA, YSYEKL. This CDR3 comprises 15 residues. CDR3 in DNA: TGCGCCAGCAGCCAAGTAATTGGACAGGGCACTGAAGCTTTCTTT. Protein product: CASSQVIGQGTEAFF.

The genes are TRBV11-2 and TRBJ2-7; D unresolved. The CDR3 covers 12 residues. CDR1 SGHAT and CDR2 FQNNGV come from the germline V gene. V was pared by 1 base and J by 3 bases, with 4 bases between. CDR3 protein: CASSLAGYEQYF. CDR3 in DNA: TGTGCCAGCAGCTTAGCGGGCTACGAGCAGTACTTC.

The chain recombines TRBV27 with TRBJ2-1; D unresolved. The V end lost 6 bases, the J end lost 9 bases, and 15 bases lay between the germline ends. Germline V gene sequence: CDR1 MNHEY, CDR2 SMNVEV (reference sequence). This CDR3 comprises 13 residues. DNA of the CDR3: TGTGCCAGCAGCTCCGGCCCTACGAGTGAGCAGTTCTTC. It specifies CASSSGPTSEQFF.

V and J are TRBV5-5 and TRBJ2-7; 11 nucleotides align to TRBD2. The CDR3 consists of 14 residues. J lost 4 bases, V lost 3 bases, and 3 bases had no gene match. Germline V lookup: CDR1 SGHKS, CDR2 YYEKEE (reference sequence). The CDR3 nucleotides read TGTGCCAGCAGCTATACTAGCGGGGGTTACGAGCAGTACTTC. Protein product: CASSYTSGGYEQYF.

Many counts were recorded for this clone. The rearrangement uses TRBV11-1 and TRBJ2-3; D may be TRBD2 (6 bases). V was trimmed by 0 bases and J by 3 bases, leaving 13 bases between them. Germline CDR1 SGHAT, CDR2 FQDESV (reference sequence). CDR3 size: 16 residues. In DNA form, the CDR3 reads TGTGCCAGCAGCTTAGCGCTAGCGCGGGGTACAGATACGCAGTATTTT. This sequence encodes CASSLALARGTDTQYF.

This clone was seen a few times. The junction and the germline gene differ at one end; a read error may be behind it. The chain links TRBV6-1 to TRBJ2-2; D remains ambiguous. The CDR3 runs 15 residues. Germline assignment: CDR1 MNHNS and CDR2 SASEGT. CDR3 amino acids: CVSSSTGGNTGELFF. The DNA of the CDR3 is TGTGTCAGCAGCTCAACTGGCGGGAACACCGGGGAGCTGTTTTTT.

This clone was seen repeatedly, ten times or more. This chain uses TRBV7-6 with TRBJ2-2, with TRBD2 identical over 7 bases. The CDR3 spans 17 residues. V trimming: 0 bases; J trimming: 2 bases; junction bases outside the gene matches: 6. Germline V gives CDR1 SGHVS, CDR2 FNYEAQ. In DNA, the CDR3 is TGTGCCAGCAGCTTAGCTGTGGGAGGGCCTAACACCGGGGAGCTGTTTTTT. It specifies CASSLAVGGPNTGELFF.

This clone was seen a few times. Relative to the germline gene, one junction end is altered; a read error may explain this. The chain carries TRBV7-9 and TRBJ1-2; 7 nucleotides match TRBD1. Germline CDR1 reads SEHNR; CDR2 reads FQNEAQ (reference sequence). The CDR3 is 11 amino acids. CDR3 DNA: TGTGCCAGCATCCGACAGGGCGGCTATACCTTC. It is translated as CASIRQGGYTF.

This clone was observed a few times. V gene TRBV6-5 combines with J gene TRBJ2-7; a weak D match, TRBD2 (5 bases). V gave up 0 bases and J gave up 3 bases, with 15 bases separating them. This CDR3 is built from 16 residues. Per germline, CDR1 MNHEY and CDR2 SVGAGI. The CDR3 DNA is TGTGCCAGCAGTTACTCGTATAACCAAGAGGGCTACGAGCAGTACTTC. This codes for CASSYSYNQEGYEQYF.

The sample holds many counts of this clone. This chain links TRBV5-4 with TRBJ1-6; 8 bases fit TRBD1. J gave up 9 bases and V 5 bases, and 7 bases lay outside the gene matches. Germline V gene lookup returns CDR1 SGHNT and CDR2 YYREEE (reference sequence). This CDR3 comprises 14 residues. CDR3 nucleotide sequence: TGTGCCAGCAGGCCACAGGGGGGCCTTTCACCCCTCCACTTT. This codes for CASRPQGGLSPLHF.